The T cell receptor beta chain under discussion was sequenced for a study of blood T cells in healthy people across ages (dated by TCRdb to about 2015). The study in broad terms: Template switching captured roughly one uniquely barcoded TCR beta cDNA molecule per two T cells in model experiments. To avoid experimental bias, donors of different ages were distributed randomly across sequencing lanes. Four age groups were formed from the donors: young (average about 15 years), middle-aged (just under 40), aged (around 62) and long-lived (less than 85). The study measured age-related changes in TCR beta repertoire diversity using deep sequencing normalized with unique cDNA molecular identifiers. Using the same blood draw, the study looked at two additional independent replicas of 1 million unique cDNA reads for two donors, one aged 18 to 30 and the other aged 80 or older. Study-wide findings and limitations: Observed TCR beta diversity per million T cells fell roughly linearly with age, and a significant reduction was already apparent by age roughly 40. Observed TCR beta diversity correlated strongly with the percentage of naive T cells measured by flow cytometry. Since profiling was done on bulk unsorted PBMCs, naive and antigen-experienced compartments could not be conclusively compared. Because the CMV infection status of the donors was unknown, age-related changes in expanded clonotypes may potentially have been confounded. Compared with the aged group, the long-lived group had more naive CD4+ T cells, fewer expanded clones and increased TCR diversity, suggesting age selection. Estimates of total diversity from one million sequenced T cells were regarded as lower bounds and underestimates.

The roughly 39 donors, aged about 6 to 100 years, were systemically healthy Caucasian individuals from Russia. Around 9.8 milliliters of peripheral blood were collected from each donor into EDTA-treated Vacutainer tubes. Ficoll-Paque density-gradient centrifugation was used to isolate PBMCs, with at least 6 million obtained per sample. Total RNA, at least 6 micrograms per sample, was extracted from PBMCs with Trizol reagent. For every donor, flow cytometry on a PBMC aliquot measured the percentage of naive CD45RAhigh/CD27high T cells. A word on this clonotype: The specificity of this receptor is unknown. No much larger clone exists at a distance of one base, and base qualities are not known.

Receptor libraries were prepared by 5' RACE. Sequenced using an Illumina HiSeq 2500. The second PCR ran for about 6 to 11 cycles and used a J-beta primer mix along with a sample-barcoded 5' primer. Each TCR beta cDNA molecule received a unique molecular identifier from a template-switch 5' adaptor carrying 12 random nucleotides. Each sample yielded at least 3 million CDR3-containing paired-end reads. First-strand cDNA was synthesized from all RNA with the Mint cDNA synthesis kit, primed by a TRBC-specific oligonucleotide. Following uracil-DNA glycosylase treatment, a first 18-cycle PCR with universal primers M1SS and BC2_uni_R was performed on all cDNA. In the authors' own workflow: Normalization of each sample was performed by random selection of 1 million high-quality reads, each carrying a distinct molecular identifier. Reads sharing molecular identifiers were discarded rather than binned into consensus sequences. MiTCR, with a Q25 quality threshold and the strictest error-elimination algorithm, was used for CDR3 identification, clonotype clustering and error correction. Lower-bound total TCR beta diversity was estimated with a nonparametric unseen species model using Euler transformation. The public reads were reprocessed in TCRdb via fastp at Q25 and MiXCR, keeping in-frame beta chains. CDR3 protein duplicates are merged, each entry listing the most common genes and DNA. What appears here as the V and J calls and clone size reflects TCRdb's work, not the paper's. The sample yields roughly 1,700,000 distinct CDR3 sequences; approximately 30% were counted once. The ten largest make up around 7.7% of the sample.

The cysteine opens and the phenylalanine closes a CDR3 of 14 amino acids. Only the CDR3 portion is preserved as DNA: 42 bases, with reading frame beginning at the first base. The germline ends are 18 bases apart after V is trimmed by 6 bases and J by 7 bases. CDR1 is given as MNHEY and CDR2 as SVGAGI, both from the germline V gene. The chain is encoded by TRBV6-5 joined to TRBJ1-2, and possibly TRBD1, on 6 matching bases. This receptor was identified in a woman aged 25 to 39 in good health. Sequencing was done on a sample of blood. Here the CDR3 is given as CASRGDGGLVGYTF. DNA sequence: TGTGCCAGCAGGGGGGACGGGGGGCTAGTTGGCTACACCTTC.